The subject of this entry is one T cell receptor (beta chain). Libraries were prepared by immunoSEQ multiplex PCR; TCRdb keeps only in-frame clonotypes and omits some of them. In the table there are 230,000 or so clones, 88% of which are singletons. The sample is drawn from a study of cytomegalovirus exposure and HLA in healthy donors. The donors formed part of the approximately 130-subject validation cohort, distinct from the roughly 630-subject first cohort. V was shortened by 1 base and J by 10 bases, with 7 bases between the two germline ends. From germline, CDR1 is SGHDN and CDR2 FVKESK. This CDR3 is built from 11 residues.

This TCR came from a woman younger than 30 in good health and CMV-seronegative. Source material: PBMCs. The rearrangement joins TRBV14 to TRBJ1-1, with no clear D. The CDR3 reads CASSQAVIAFF. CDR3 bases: TGTGCCAGCAGCCAAGCCGTTATAGCTTTCTTT. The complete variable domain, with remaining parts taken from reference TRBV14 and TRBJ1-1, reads EAGVTQFPSHSVIEKGQTVTLRCDPISGHDNLYWYRRVMGKEIKFLLHFVKESKQDESGMPNNRFLAERTGGTYSTLKVQPAELEDSGVYFCASSQAVIAFFGQGTRLTVV.